Listed here is a single T cell receptor beta chain. Antigen: not known. The CDR3 has 15 amino acids. Per germline, CDR1 MNHEY and CDR2 SVGEGT. The V gene end was trimmed by 2 bases and the J gene end by 4 bases; junction bases not matched to a gene: 3. The data were produced by immunoSEQ multiplex PCR, yet TCRdb's version contains in-frame clones alone and is incomplete. The sample holds about 130,000 clones, 94% seen once. The sample originates from a study of T cell responses to AZD1222 COVID-19 vaccine. Study observations and caveats: CD4 TCRs covered the whole spike, strongest at regions 160-218 and 743-854. Baseline serostatus was positive in only a handful of AZD1222 recipients.

This specimen was peripheral blood, taken on day 0 of AZD1222 vaccination. The TCR sequence derives from an adult in good health. The V gene is TRBV6-2 or TRBV6-3, the J gene TRBJ2-1; 9 bases fit TRBD1. The DNA for the CDR3 is TGTGCCAGCAGTTACGGTGGGACAGGGTACAATGAGCAGTTCTTC. Amino acids: CASSYGGTGYNEQFF.